This TCR beta chain was documented in a study of blood T cells in healthy people across ages (dated by TCRdb to between 2014 and 2017). Regarding the complete study: In model experiments, template switching captured roughly one uniquely barcoded TCR beta cDNA molecule for every two T cells. To avoid experimental bias, donors of different ages were spread randomly across the sequencing lanes. The donors were split into four age groups: young (average roughly 15 years), middle-aged (roughly 40), aged (around 67) and long-lived (under 85). To track age-related changes in TCR beta repertoire diversity, the study relied on deep sequencing normalized with unique cDNA molecular identifiers. The study analyzed two additional independent replicas of 1 million unique cDNA reads from the same blood draw for two donors, one aged 18 to 29 and one aged 80 or older.

Library method: 5' RACE. This sample was sequenced with an Illumina HiSeq 2500. A second PCR of roughly 7 to 11 cycles was performed with a sample-barcoded 5' primer and a J-beta primer mix. A unique molecular identifier was introduced onto each TCR beta cDNA molecule by a template-switch 5' adaptor carrying 12 random nucleotides. At least 2.5 million CDR3-containing paired-end reads were obtained from each sample. All of the RNA was converted into first-strand cDNA using the Mint cDNA synthesis kit, with a TRBC-specific oligonucleotide serving as the primer. After uracil-DNA glycosylase treatment, a first 18-cycle PCR used universal primers M1SS and BC2_uni_R on all cDNA. In the original analysis: For normalization, 1 million high-quality reads, each with a distinct molecular identifier, were randomly selected from each sample. Reads with shared molecular identifiers were discarded instead of being binned into consensus sequences. CDR3 identification, clonotype clustering and error correction used MiTCR with a Q25 quality threshold and the strictest error-elimination algorithm. A nonparametric unseen species model with Euler transformation was used to estimate lower-bound total TCR beta diversity. Through fastp at Q25 and MiXCR, TCRdb rebuilt clones from the public reads, retaining in-frame beta chains. Each record represents a unique CDR3 protein, reported with the most common genes and DNA among its rows. TCRdb's processing, not the authors', yielded these V and J calls. This sample lists hundreds of thousands of distinct CDR3 sequences; roughly 50% were detected once. Of the sample, roughly 20% falls within the top ten clones.

With respect to this clonotype: No antigen is known for it. Base qualities are not at hand, and no much larger clone is one base apart.

Donors were 30 to 45 systemically healthy Caucasian individuals from Russia aged about 6 to 100 years. Each donor gave about 11 milliliters of peripheral blood, drawn into EDTA-treated Vacutainer tubes. Ficoll-Paque density-gradient centrifugation was used to isolate PBMCs, with at least 6.5 million per sample. Total RNA was extracted from PBMCs with Trizol reagent, with at least 5.5 micrograms obtained per sample. For every donor, flow cytometry on a PBMC aliquot measured the percentage of naive CD45RAhigh/CD27high T cells. Trimming takes 1 base from V and 3 bases from J, and the germline ends sit 6 bases apart. The germline V gene (reference sequence) gives CDR1 as DFQATT and CDR2 as SNEGSKA. CDR3 length: 12 amino acids, cysteine to phenylalanine. The only DNA kept is the CDR3, 36 bases in frame from the first base. Here is what the overall study found, with its caveats: Estimates of total diversity from one million sequenced T cells were regarded as lower bounds and underestimates. The CMV infection status of donors was not known, potentially confounding age-related changes in expanded clonotypes. The percentage of naive T cells measured by flow cytometry correlated strongly with observed TCR beta diversity. Because profiling used bulk unsorted PBMCs, naive and antigen-experienced compartments could not be compared conclusively. As age increased, observed TCR beta diversity per million T cells dropped in a roughly linear way, and a significant reduction was already evident by age roughly 36. Compared with the aged group, more naive CD4+ T cells, fewer expanded clones and increased TCR diversity were shown by the long-lived group, suggesting age selection.

In this chain, TRBV20-1 is recombined with TRBJ2-5, with a tentative D gene TRBD1 over 5 matching bases. The origin of this receptor is a young man in good health. The sequenced material came from blood. The CDR3 is CSARVDKETQYF. The bases read TGCAGTGCTAGAGTGGACAAAGAGACCCAGTACTTC.